This T cell receptor (beta chain) was sequenced in a study of blood T cell repertoires in COVID-19. Study background: There were acute and convalescent COVID-19 samples, and they came from the United States, Italy and Spain. Nucleic acid was either cDNA or gDNA, and it came from T cells, B-cell-depleted T cells, or PBMCs.

The authors' processing: It was from reference gene primer amplification that nucleated cell counts were estimated. Sequenced by immunoSEQ multiplex PCR; TCRdb stores in-frame clones only, minus some. V and J calls and clone size are given by that table; D and trimming were obtained from the DNA. The table lists around 280,000 clones, approximately 90% of them singletons. V was cut by 1 base and J by 6 bases, with 6 bases left in between. The CDR3 sequence is 13 residues long. Germline V gene sequence: CDR1 SGHVS, CDR2 FQNEAQ. This clone occurred many times. This chain uses TRBV7-8 with TRBJ2-2; D unresolved. Sequenced: peripheral blood. The receptor was derived from a woman between 50 and 59 years old who had recovered from COVID-19. The DNA of the CDR3 is TGTGCCAGCAGCTTAGTCGGGTCCGGGGAGCTGTTTTTT. This translates into CASSLVGSGELFF.